A selection of T cell receptor beta chains follows, all from one sample in a study of naive and memory T cell subsets. TCRdb re-called the 5' RACE reads with MiXCR, one entry per CDR3 protein. This repertoire shows about 32,000 distinct CDR3 sequences, over 15% found once; its top ten account for around 2.6%. Every receptor here comes from a female donor in good health. Each CDR3 is given with its conserved first and last residue. A D gene is named only where the DNA matches it firmly. The size entry is marked missing in some rows and otherwise reads once, few, many or a size class.

V gene: TRBV5-6
J gene: TRBJ1-3
D gene: NA
clone size: NA
CDR3 protein: CASSLTGPGNTIYF
CDR3 DNA: TGTGCCAGCAGCTTGACCGGACCTGGAAACACCATATATTTT

V gene: TRBV12-3/TRBV12-4
J gene: TRBJ2-7
D gene: NA
clone size: few
CDR3 protein: CASSPAPSYEQYF
CDR3 DNA: TGTGCCAGCAGTCCCGCCCCCTCCTACGAGCAGTACTTC

V gene: TRBV6-5
J gene: TRBJ2-5
D gene: TRBD1
clone size: many
CDR3 protein: CASRRGQGQETQYF
CDR3 DNA: TGTGCCAGCAGGCGCGGACAGGGCCAAGAGACCCAGTACTTC

V gene: TRBV20-1
J gene: TRBJ2-3
D gene: NA
clone size: many
CDR3 protein: CSASPLSRGTDTQYF
CDR3 DNA: TGCAGTGCGTCGCCTCTTTCACGGGGCACAGATACGCAGTATTTT

V gene: TRBV20-1
J gene: TRBJ2-1
D gene: TRBD2
clone size: few
CDR3 protein: CSALGLADYNEQFF
CDR3 DNA: TGCAGTGCTCTGGGACTAGCGGACTACAATGAGCAGTTCTTC

V gene: TRBV5-1
J gene: TRBJ2-7
D gene: NA
clone size: many
CDR3 protein: CASSYRDTGYEQYF
CDR3 DNA: TGCGCCAGCAGTTACCGGGACACCGGATACGAGCAGTACTTC

V gene: TRBV29-1
J gene: TRBJ2-7
D gene: TRBD1
clone size: many
CDR3 protein: CSVRTGQGYEQYF
CDR3 DNA: TGCAGCGTACGGACAGGCCAAGGCTACGAGCAGTACTTC

V gene: TRBV29-1
J gene: TRBJ1-1
D gene: TRBD1
clone size: many
CDR3 protein: CSVTGRTEAFF
CDR3 DNA: TGCAGCGTGACAGGGCGCACTGAAGCTTTCTTT

V gene: TRBV6-5
J gene: TRBJ2-1
D gene: NA
clone size: few
CDR3 protein: CASSYLYEQFF
CDR3 DNA: TGTGCCAGCAGTTACCTTTACGAGCAGTTCTTC

V gene: TRBV20-1
J gene: TRBJ2-3
D gene: NA
clone size: once
CDR3 protein: CSARTGEGTDTQYF
CDR3 DNA: TGCAGTGCTAGAACCGGTGAGGGCACAGATACGCAGTATTTT

V gene: TRBV18
J gene: TRBJ2-3
D gene: NA
clone size: few
CDR3 protein: CASSPYVGEGSTQYF
CDR3 DNA: TGTGCCAGCTCACCATATGTGGGGGAAGGGTCTACGCAGTATTTT

V gene: TRBV2
J gene: TRBJ2-3
D gene: NA
clone size: many
CDR3 protein: CASSESPSTDTQYF
CDR3 DNA: TGTGCCAGCAGTGAAAGTCCCAGCACAGATACGCAGTATTTT

V gene: TRBV20-1
J gene: TRBJ2-5
D gene: TRBD1
clone size: NA
CDR3 protein: CSAKAGTGEGETQYF
CDR3 DNA: TGCAGTGCTAAAGCCGGGACAGGGGAAGGAGAGACCCAGTACTTC

V gene: TRBV5-5
J gene: TRBJ2-2
D gene: TRBD1
clone size: NA
CDR3 protein: CASAAGTANTGELFF
CDR3 DNA: TGTGCCAGCGCCGCCGGGACAGCGAACACCGGGGAGCTGTTTTTT

V gene: TRBV7-9
J gene: TRBJ2-7
D gene: NA
clone size: NA
CDR3 protein: CASSGPMYRASSYEQYF
CDR3 DNA: TGTGCCAGCAGCGGACCGATGTACAGGGCGAGCTCCTACGAGCAGTACTTC

V gene: TRBV12-3/TRBV12-4
J gene: TRBJ2-7
D gene: NA
clone size: few
CDR3 protein: CASSGDHGGLSYEQYF
CDR3 DNA: TGTGCCAGCAGTGGGGACCACGGGGGGCTCTCCTACGAGCAGTACTTC

V gene: TRBV2
J gene: TRBJ2-5
D gene: NA
clone size: NA
CDR3 protein: CASSPQAAQYF
CDR3 DNA: TGTGCCAGCAGCCCGCAGGCGGCCCAGTACTTC

V gene: TRBV29-1
J gene: TRBJ1-2
D gene: TRBD1
clone size: few
CDR3 protein: CSVVPGGNNGYTF
CDR3 DNA: TGCAGCGTTGTGCCAGGGGGTAATAATGGCTACACCTTC

V gene: TRBV6-1
J gene: TRBJ1-1
D gene: TRBD1
clone size: few
CDR3 protein: CASSEAPGQGGTEAFF
CDR3 DNA: TGTGCCAGCAGTGAAGCGCCGGGACAGGGCGGCACTGAAGCTTTCTTT

V gene: TRBV29-1
J gene: TRBJ2-5
D gene: TRBD1
clone size: NA
CDR3 protein: CSVMTGAETQYF
CDR3 DNA: TGCAGCGTGATGACAGGGGCAGAGACCCAGTACTTC

V gene: TRBV6-6
J gene: TRBJ2-2
D gene: NA
clone size: NA
CDR3 protein: CASSYSKGGRIVGGELFF
CDR3 DNA: TGTGCCAGCAGTTACTCGAAGGGCGGACGGATCGTGGGCGGGGAGCTGTTTTTT

V gene: TRBV12-5
J gene: TRBJ1-1
D gene: TRBD1
clone size: many
CDR3 protein: CASGLVRDRIWTEAFF
CDR3 DNA: TGTGCTAGTGGTTTGGTAAGGGACAGGATCTGGACTGAAGCTTTCTTT

V gene: TRBV6-6
J gene: TRBJ2-1
D gene: NA
clone size: few
CDR3 protein: CASSSRPPGVGLNEQFF
CDR3 DNA: TGTGCCAGCAGTTCCCGCCCCCCAGGGGTCGGGCTCAATGAGCAGTTCTTC

V gene: TRBV6-6
J gene: TRBJ1-6
D gene: NA
clone size: few
CDR3 protein: CASSPGVSYNSPLHF
CDR3 DNA: TGTGCCAGCAGCCCCGGGGTTTCCTATAATTCACCCCTCCACTTT

V gene: TRBV24-1
J gene: TRBJ1-1
D gene: TRBD1
clone size: NA
CDR3 protein: CATSDESGQGGCTEAFF
CDR3 DNA: TGTGCCACCAGTGACGAATCGGGACAGGGAGGGTGCACTGAAGCTTTCTTT

V gene: TRBV12-3/TRBV12-4
J gene: TRBJ2-1
D gene: TRBD1
clone size: few
CDR3 protein: CASSFTGQYNEQFF
CDR3 DNA: TGTGCCAGCAGCTTCACGGGACAGTACAATGAGCAGTTCTTC

V gene: TRBV29-1
J gene: TRBJ2-5
D gene: TRBD2
clone size: medium-sized
CDR3 protein: CSVSGGAETQYF
CDR3 DNA: TGCAGCGTTAGCGGGGGGGCAGAGACCCAGTACTTC

V gene: TRBV20-1
J gene: TRBJ1-2
D gene: TRBD1
clone size: many
CDR3 protein: CSAPPGQGPYGYTF
CDR3 DNA: TGCAGTGCTCCTCCGGGACAGGGCCCCTATGGCTACACCTTC

V gene: TRBV6-1
J gene: TRBJ1-3
D gene: NA
clone size: medium-sized
CDR3 protein: CASSDRSSGNTIYF
CDR3 DNA: TGTGCCAGCAGTGATAGGAGCTCTGGAAACACCATATATTTT

V gene: TRBV2
J gene: TRBJ1-4
D gene: NA
clone size: few
CDR3 protein: CAGSKGQPPPKLFF
CDR3 DNA: TGTGCCGGGTCAAAGGGACAACCTCCCCCGAAACTGTTTTTT

V gene: TRBV5-1
J gene: TRBJ2-5
D gene: NA
clone size: NA
CDR3 protein: CASSLVPDKETQYF
CDR3 DNA: TGCGCCAGCAGCTTGGTGCCCGATAAAGAGACCCAGTACTTC

V gene: TRBV10-2
J gene: TRBJ2-3
D gene: NA
clone size: NA
CDR3 protein: CASSARTAISTDTQYF
CDR3 DNA: TGCGCCAGCAGTGCACGCACAGCCATTAGCACAGATACGCAGTATTTT

V gene: TRBV7-9
J gene: TRBJ2-1
D gene: TRBD2
clone size: few
CDR3 protein: CASSLTGGNEQFF
CDR3 DNA: TGTGCCAGCAGCCTTACGGGGGGCAATGAGCAGTTCTTC

V gene: TRBV13
J gene: TRBJ1-1
D gene: NA
clone size: NA
CDR3 protein: CASSFPGITEAFF
CDR3 DNA: TGTGCCAGCAGCTTCCCAGGGATCACTGAAGCTTTCTTT

V gene: TRBV7-2
J gene: TRBJ2-1
D gene: TRBD2
clone size: medium-sized
CDR3 protein: CASSHPNRASGYSSYNEQFF
CDR3 DNA: TGTGCCAGCAGCCATCCGAACAGGGCTAGCGGGTACAGCTCCTACAATGAGCAGTTCTTC

V gene: TRBV3-1
J gene: TRBJ1-1
D gene: TRBD1
clone size: NA
CDR3 protein: CASSHTGDNTEAFF
CDR3 DNA: TGTGCCAGCAGCCACACAGGGGATAACACTGAAGCTTTCTTT

V gene: TRBV29-1
J gene: TRBJ1-2
D gene: NA
clone size: many
CDR3 protein: CSGLDRSGYGYTF
CDR3 DNA: TGCAGCGGGCTAGACAGGAGCGGCTATGGCTACACCTTC

V gene: TRBV12-5
J gene: TRBJ2-4
D gene: NA
clone size: NA
CDR3 protein: CASGLLGGENIQYF
CDR3 DNA: TGTGCTAGTGGTTTGCTCGGGGGCGAAAACATTCAGTACTTC

V gene: TRBV11-2
J gene: TRBJ1-5
D gene: TRBD1
clone size: few
CDR3 protein: CASSLVPGQNQPQHF
CDR3 DNA: TGTGCCAGCAGCTTAGTACCGGGACAGAATCAGCCCCAGCATTTT

V gene: TRBV15
J gene: TRBJ2-7
D gene: NA
clone size: NA
CDR3 protein: CATSSGGSSYEQYF
CDR3 DNA: TGTGCCACTTCTTCCGGCGGTAGCTCCTACGAGCAGTACTTC

V gene: TRBV5-5
J gene: TRBJ1-5
D gene: NA
clone size: medium-sized
CDR3 protein: CASSIGQTNSNQPQHF
CDR3 DNA: TGTGCCAGCAGCATCGGACAGACTAATAGCAATCAGCCCCAGCATTTT

V gene: TRBV24-1
J gene: TRBJ2-1
D gene: TRBD2
clone size: NA
CDR3 protein: CATSDSGGPGYNEQFF
CDR3 DNA: TGTGCCACCAGTGACAGCGGGGGGCCGGGGTACAATGAGCAGTTCTTC

V gene: TRBV6-5
J gene: TRBJ2-7
D gene: TRBD1
clone size: few
CDR3 protein: CASSWGTGSSYEQYF
CDR3 DNA: TGTGCCAGCAGTTGGGGGACAGGGAGCTCCTACGAGCAGTACTTC

V gene: TRBV12-3/TRBV12-4
J gene: TRBJ1-1
D gene: TRBD1
clone size: many
CDR3 protein: CASSSPTGVGTEAFF
CDR3 DNA: TGTGCCAGCAGTTCACCGACAGGGGTTGGCACTGAAGCTTTCTTT

V gene: TRBV11-2
J gene: TRBJ1-1
D gene: NA
clone size: few
CDR3 protein: CASSRAVQSEAFF
CDR3 DNA: TGTGCCAGCAGCCGAGCCGTGCAAAGTGAAGCTTTCTTT

V gene: TRBV18
J gene: TRBJ2-1
D gene: TRBD2
clone size: medium-sized
CDR3 protein: CASSPLPSGTLSSYNEQFF
CDR3 DNA: TGTGCCAGCTCACCACTACCTAGCGGGACCTTAAGCTCCTACAATGAGCAGTTCTTC

V gene: TRBV12-3/TRBV12-4
J gene: TRBJ2-7
D gene: NA
clone size: NA
CDR3 protein: CASSLASGEAYEQYF
CDR3 DNA: TGTGCCAGCAGTTTAGCGTCGGGGGAAGCCTACGAGCAGTACTTC

V gene: TRBV5-1
J gene: TRBJ1-2
D gene: NA
clone size: few
CDR3 protein: CASSLVQGLSMGYTF
CDR3 DNA: TGCGCCAGCAGCTTGGTCCAGGGGTTAAGTATGGGCTACACCTTC

V gene: TRBV6-4
J gene: TRBJ2-3
D gene: NA
clone size: few
CDR3 protein: CASSMDENPSDTQYF
CDR3 DNA: TGTGCCAGCAGTATGGATGAAAACCCCTCAGATACGCAGTATTTT